These T cell receptor beta chains were read from a single sample in a study of spatial heterogeneity in lung cancer. MiXCR, applied by TCRdb to the 5' RACE reads, yields one record per CDR3 protein. The sample includes tens of thousands of distinct CDR3 sequences, roughly 12% seen only once; the top ten take just over 40%. The sample consisted of PBMCs, taken at surgery. Every receptor here comes from a male donor with early-stage non-small cell lung cancer. CDR3s include the opening cysteine and the closing phenylalanine or tryptophan. A D gene is named only where the DNA matches it firmly. Some rows have no size entry. The others give once, few or many, or a class for an expanded clone.

J: TRBJ2-3
D: TRBD2
length: 16
V: TRBV3-1
size: many
CDR3: CASSQVAGELTDTQYF
DNA: TGTGCCAGCAGCCAAGTTGCGGGGGAGCTCACAGATACGCAGTATTTT

J: TRBJ1-5
D: NA
length: 14
V: TRBV7-2
size: NA
CDR3: CASSLGGAHQPQHF
DNA: TGTGCCAGCAGCTTAGGAGGGGCCCATCAGCCCCAGCATTTT

J: TRBJ2-7
D: NA
length: 14
V: TRBV4-1
size: few
CDR3: CASRLSGSSYEQYF
DNA: TGCGCCAGCAGGCTCTCCGGGAGCTCCTACGAGCAGTACTTC

J: TRBJ2-7
D: NA
length: 17
V: TRBV6-5
size: many
CDR3: CASSYRGGGESLGEQYF
DNA: TGTGCCAGCAGTTACCGAGGAGGGGGCGAATCACTTGGAGAGCAGTACTTC

J: TRBJ1-5
D: NA
length: 15
V: TRBV7-2
size: few
CDR3: CASSQGSGLGQPQHF
DNA: TGTGCCAGCAGCCAGGGGAGTGGGCTCGGCCAGCCCCAGCATTTT

J: TRBJ2-3
D: TRBD2
length: 15
V: TRBV10-3
size: NA
CDR3: CAINRGGRSTDTQYF
DNA: TGTGCCATCAATCGGGGGGGGCGAAGCACAGATACGCAGTATTTT

J: TRBJ2-5
D: NA
length: 13
V: TRBV7-2
size: NA
CDR3: CASSLAGPGTQYF
DNA: TGTGCCAGCAGCTTAGCGGGCCCAGGGACCCAGTACTTC

J: TRBJ1-6
D: NA
length: 12
V: TRBV7-2
size: many
CDR3: CASSFPGTRVHF
DNA: TGTGCCAGCAGTTTCCCAGGGACCCGGGTCCACTTT

J: TRBJ1-1
D: TRBD1
length: 15
V: TRBV12-3/TRBV12-4
size: NA
CDR3: CAPDRGRSMNTEAFF
DNA: TGTGCTCCGGACAGGGGGCGGTCCATGAACACTGAAGCTTTCTTT

J: TRBJ2-2
D: NA
length: 16
V: TRBV4-3
size: NA
CDR3: CASSQDVGANTGELFF
DNA: TGCGCCAGCAGCCAAGATGTCGGCGCGAACACCGGGGAGCTGTTTTTT

J: TRBJ2-1
D: TRBD2
length: 17
V: TRBV11-2
size: NA
CDR3: CASSPTSGRASYNEQFF
DNA: TGTGCCAGCAGCCCGACTAGCGGGAGGGCCAGCTACAATGAGCAGTTCTTC

J: TRBJ1-3
D: NA
length: 14
V: TRBV5-1
size: NA
CDR3: CASSSGPLGDTIYF
DNA: TGCGCCAGCAGCAGTGGACCGCTTGGAGACACCATATATTTT

J: TRBJ2-1
D: NA
length: 13
V: TRBV6-2/TRBV6-3
size: few
CDR3: CASSWSPRNEQFF
DNA: TGTGCCAGCAGTTGGAGCCCGCGAAATGAGCAGTTCTTC

J: TRBJ2-5
D: NA
length: 14
V: TRBV14
size: many
CDR3: CASSQDLDLGTQYF
DNA: TGTGCCAGCAGCCAAGATTTGGATCTTGGGACCCAGTACTTC

J: TRBJ2-5
D: NA
length: 14
V: TRBV7-2
size: NA
CDR3: CASSLIPAVETQYF
DNA: TGTGCCAGCAGCTTAATTCCAGCTGTGGAGACCCAGTACTTC

J: TRBJ2-6
D: TRBD2
length: 18
V: TRBV30
size: NA
CDR3: CAWSTATSGYSGANVLTF
DNA: TGTGCCTGGAGTACGGCAACTAGCGGTTACTCTGGGGCCAACGTCCTGACTTTC

J: TRBJ2-3
D: TRBD1
length: 16
V: TRBV7-2
size: NA
CDR3: CASSLTGGWNTDTQYF
DNA: TGTGCCAGCAGCTTAACAGGGGGCTGGAACACAGATACGCAGTATTTT

J: TRBJ1-3
D: NA
length: 16
V: TRBV7-2
size: few
CDR3: CASSLGSVLSGNTIYF
DNA: TGTGCCAGCAGCTTAGGGTCAGTGCTCTCTGGAAACACCATATATTTT

J: TRBJ2-1
D: TRBD2
length: 15
V: TRBV7-9
size: many
CDR3: CASSPLAASYNEQFF
DNA: TGTGCCAGCAGCCCTCTAGCGGCCTCCTACAATGAGCAGTTCTTC

J: TRBJ1-2
D: NA
length: 17
V: TRBV28
size: NA
CDR3: CASSPPDSWQGLYGYTF
DNA: TGTGCCAGCAGCCCCCCCGATTCGTGGCAGGGGTTGTATGGCTACACCTTC

J: TRBJ1-4
D: TRBD1
length: 13
V: TRBV5-1
size: few
CDR3: CASSDRGDEKLFF
DNA: TGCGCCAGCAGCGACAGGGGAGATGAAAAACTGTTTTTT

J: TRBJ2-3
D: TRBD2
length: 20
V: TRBV5-8
size: few
CDR3: CASSFYSGGTIGIFTDTQYF
DNA: TGTGCCAGCAGCTTCTATAGCGGGGGCACCATCGGAATATTCACAGATACGCAGTATTTT

J: TRBJ2-3
D: TRBD1
length: 17
V: TRBV6-5
size: NA
CDR3: CASSYLGQGVREDTQYF
DNA: TGTGCCAGCAGTTACCTTGGACAGGGGGTTCGTGAGGATACGCAGTATTTT

J: TRBJ1-5
D: NA
length: 15
V: TRBV15
size: few
CDR3: CATSRDEGANQPQHF
DNA: TGTGCCACCAGCAGAGATGAAGGGGCCAATCAGCCCCAGCATTTT

J: TRBJ2-5
D: TRBD2
length: 18
V: TRBV7-2
size: many
CDR3: CASSGRGLAGGHQETQYF
DNA: TGTGCCAGCAGTGGCAGGGGACTAGCGGGAGGCCACCAAGAGACCCAGTACTTC

J: TRBJ2-4
D: TRBD1
length: 16
V: TRBV7-9
size: many
CDR3: CASSLEQGAAKNIQYF
DNA: TGTGCCAGCAGCTTAGAGCAGGGGGCAGCCAAAAACATTCAGTACTTC

J: TRBJ1-2
D: NA
length: 15
V: TRBV7-2
size: NA
CDR3: CASSLTGEAGNGYTF
DNA: TGTGCCAGCAGCTTAACCGGGGAGGCAGGGAATGGCTACACCTTC

J: TRBJ1-5
D: NA
length: 14
V: TRBV7-2
size: few
CDR3: CASSFTGRDQPQHF
DNA: TGTGCCAGCAGCTTCACAGGGAGAGATCAGCCCCAGCATTTT

J: TRBJ2-3
D: NA
length: 14
V: TRBV9
size: few
CDR3: CASSIRDRGDTQYF
DNA: TGTGCCAGCAGCATCCGGGACCGAGGAGATACGCAGTATTTT

J: TRBJ2-1
D: TRBD2
length: 15
V: TRBV2
size: NA
CDR3: CASSARTSATGEQFF
DNA: TGTGCCAGCAGTGCGCGGACTAGCGCTACGGGTGAGCAGTTCTTC

J: TRBJ2-5
D: NA
length: 10
V: TRBV6-4
size: few
CDR3: CASTGETQYF
DNA: TGTGCCAGCACTGGAGAGACCCAGTACTTC

J: TRBJ2-2
D: TRBD2
length: 16
V: TRBV12-3/TRBV12-4
size: few
CDR3: CASTLSGGAGTGELFF
DNA: TGTGCCAGCACCCTAAGCGGGGGCGCGGGCACCGGGGAGCTGTTTTTT

J: TRBJ2-3
D: NA
length: 12
V: TRBV6-2/TRBV6-3
size: few
CDR3: CASRPSSVTQYF
DNA: TGTGCCAGCAGGCCCAGTTCAGTCACGCAGTATTTT

J: TRBJ2-7
D: TRBD2
length: 15
V: TRBV7-2
size: many
CDR3: CASSLVAGGSYEQYF
DNA: TGTGCCAGCAGCTTAGTAGCGGGAGGCTCCTACGAGCAGTACTTC

J: TRBJ2-3
D: NA
length: 16
V: TRBV5-1
size: many
CDR3: CASSLSAQASTDTQYF
DNA: TGCGCCAGCAGCTTGAGTGCCCAGGCGAGCACAGATACGCAGTATTTT

J: TRBJ2-7
D: NA
length: 16
V: TRBV7-6
size: NA
CDR3: CASSFGAGGGLYEQYF
DNA: TGTGCCAGCAGCTTTGGGGCCGGGGGAGGCCTCTACGAGCAGTACTTC

J: TRBJ1-5
D: NA
length: 13
V: TRBV20-1
size: NA
CDR3: CSASPGAHQPQHF
DNA: TGCAGTGCTAGTCCCGGGGCCCATCAGCCCCAGCATTTT

J: TRBJ2-5
D: TRBD2
length: 15
V: TRBV7-8
size: NA
CDR3: CASSLRSGDQETQYF
DNA: TGTGCCAGCAGCTTACGTAGCGGGGACCAAGAGACCCAGTACTTC

J: TRBJ2-7
D: NA
length: 15
V: TRBV3-1
size: few
CDR3: CASSQVPDRTYEQYF
DNA: TGTGCCAGCAGCCAAGTCCCTGACAGGACCTACGAGCAGTACTTC

J: TRBJ1-5
D: NA
length: 13
V: TRBV6-5
size: many
CDR3: CASAQGEYQPQHF
DNA: TGTGCCAGCGCACAGGGAGAATATCAGCCCCAGCATTTT

J: TRBJ2-1
D: NA
length: 15
V: TRBV5-5
size: NA
CDR3: CASSLEWGLNNEQFF
DNA: TGTGCCAGCAGCTTGGAATGGGGGCTGAACAATGAGCAGTTCTTC

J: TRBJ2-3
D: TRBD1
length: 13
V: TRBV19
size: many
CDR3: CASRTGSTDTQYF
DNA: TGTGCCAGCAGGACAGGGAGCACAGATACGCAGTATTTT

J: TRBJ1-5
D: TRBD1
length: 14
V: TRBV12-3/TRBV12-4
size: few
CDR3: CASNRGSGNQPQHF
DNA: TGTGCCAGCAACAGGGGGTCGGGCAATCAGCCCCAGCATTTT

J: TRBJ2-7
D: NA
length: 15
V: TRBV4-1
size: many
CDR3: CASSQASFSSYEQYF
DNA: TGCGCCAGCAGCCAAGCCTCCTTTAGCTCCTACGAGCAGTACTTC

J: TRBJ2-5
D: NA
length: 13
V: TRBV20-1
size: few
CDR3: CSAPLGGGETQYF
DNA: TGCAGTGCACCTCTGGGGGGAGGAGAGACCCAGTACTTC

J: TRBJ2-1
D: NA
length: 15
V: TRBV29-1
size: NA
CDR3: CSVELLAGLYNEQFF
DNA: TGCAGCGTTGAACTCTTAGCAGGACTATACAATGAGCAGTTCTTC

J: TRBJ1-5
D: NA
length: 14
V: TRBV6-2/TRBV6-3
size: many
CDR3: CASSSGTRNQPQHF
DNA: TGTGCCAGCAGTTCGGGGACACGTAATCAGCCCCAGCATTTT

J: TRBJ1-2
D: NA
length: 11
V: TRBV7-2
size: many
CDR3: CASSPQGGYTF
DNA: TGTGCCAGCAGCCCACAGGGAGGCTACACCTTC

J: TRBJ2-2
D: TRBD2
length: 20
V: TRBV28
size: NA
CDR3: CASSLYPLGAGGVNTGELFF
DNA: TGTGCCAGCAGTTTATACCCCCTCGGAGCGGGAGGCGTGAACACCGGGGAGCTGTTTTTT

J: TRBJ2-7
D: TRBD1
length: 15
V: TRBV7-3
size: NA
CDR3: CASSRTGGSSYEQYF
DNA: TGTGCCAGCAGCAGGACAGGGGGTAGCTCCTACGAGCAGTACTTC

J: TRBJ2-7
D: NA
length: 15
V: TRBV23-1
size: NA
CDR3: CASSLHRDLAYEQYF
DNA: TGCGCCAGCAGTCTCCACAGGGACCTGGCCTACGAGCAGTACTTC

J: TRBJ2-3
D: NA
length: 14
V: TRBV6-2/TRBV6-3
size: NA
CDR3: CASSYSISADTQYF
DNA: TGTGCCAGCAGTTACTCGATTTCGGCAGATACGCAGTATTTT

J: TRBJ1-4
D: TRBD1
length: 15
V: TRBV5-1
size: NA
CDR3: CASSHRTGSHEKLFF
DNA: TGCGCCAGCAGCCATCGGACAGGGTCCCATGAAAAACTGTTTTTT

J: TRBJ1-1
D: NA
length: 16
V: TRBV5-1
size: NA
CDR3: CASSLGPAGRGTEAFF
DNA: TGCGCCAGCAGCTTGGGACCCGCCGGTAGAGGTACTGAAGCTTTCTTT

J: TRBJ2-7
D: TRBD1
length: 14
V: TRBV28
size: few
CDR3: CASSPGGEDYEQYF
DNA: TGTGCCAGCAGTCCAGGGGGAGAAGACTACGAGCAGTACTTC